The 8 T cell receptor beta chains below were found in one sample sequenced in a study of CD8+CD57+ T cells in acquired aplastic anemia. TCR beta VDJ and CDR3 profiling used genomic DNA as template. Via MiXCR, TCRdb re-called the reads, giving one row per CDR3 protein. The table has about 180,000 distinct CDR3 sequences, approximately 45% seen once. Specimen: sorted CD4+, CD8+, or CD8+CD57+ T cells (not recorded which) from PBMCs. Receptors were obtained from a human donor in good health.

The V and J genes are TRBV15 and TRBJ2-6; no clear D gene. Trimming removed 8 bases from V and 3 bases from J, with 8 bases in between. Per germline, CDR1 LNHNV and CDR2 YYDKDF (reference sequence). CDR3 length: 13 amino acids. CDR3 in amino acids: CATEVIGANVLTF. The CDR3 DNA sequence: TGTGCCACCGAGGTCATTGGGGCCAACGTCCTGACTTTC.

This clonotype has a count of ten or more. The rearrangement joins TRBV14 to TRBJ2-1, with 8 bases that match TRBD2. The CDR3 is 16 amino acids. Germline CDR1 SGHDN, CDR2 FVKESK. V trimming: 0 bases; J trimming: 6 bases; junction bases outside the gene matches: 7. CDR3 DNA: TGTGCCAGCAGCCAAGATGTAGGACTAGCCTCCAATGAGCAGTTCTTC. This encodes CASSQDVGLASNEQFF. Based on the CDR3 plus reference TRBV14 and TRBJ2-1, the full variable domain is EAGVTQFPSHSVIEKGQTVTLRCDPISGHDNLYWYRRVMGKEIKFLLHFVKESKQDESGMPNNRFLAERTGGTYSTLKVQPAELEDSGVYFCASSQDVGLASNEQFFGPGTRLTVL.

Remarks on this clonotype: The conserved phenylalanine or tryptophan normally closing the CDR3 is absent here, so this likely arose from a read error. No DNA is shown, since the ends of the CDR3 on it are uncertain; the CDR3 is the one TCRdb lists. The chain joins TRBV7-2 to TRBJ1-6. The CDR3 numbers 8 amino acids, ends counted. CDR1 is SGHTA and CDR2 is FQGNSA in the germline V gene. CDR3 amino acids: CASSLDQL.

The chain combines TRBV29-1 with TRBJ2-5, with unresolved D. V shed 3 bases and J shed 1 base, with 0 bases lying between them. In germline, CDR1 is SQVTM, CDR2 ANQGSEA. This CDR3 has 10 residues. The CDR3 loop is CSVDQETQYF. The CDR3 coding sequence is TGCAGCGTTGACCAAGAGACCCAGTACTTC.

In this sample, this clonotype turned up many times. The chain recombines TRBV12-3 or TRBV12-4 with TRBJ2-5, with D perhaps matching TRBD2 (6 bases). V lost 3 bases and J lost 5, with 13 bases in between. This CDR3 has 14 amino acids. The CDR3 protein is CASSFGVGRETQYF. Written as DNA, the CDR3 is TGTGCCAGCAGTTTTGGAGTAGGGAGGGAGACCCAGTACTTC.

The CDR3 is CASSMVADTQYF. DNA of the CDR3: TGTGCCAGTAGTATGGTAGCAGATACGCAGTATTTT. The chain has TRBV19 and TRBJ2-3; D not resolved. Germline loops: CDR1 LNHDA, CDR2 SQIVND (reference sequence). The V gene lost 3 bases and the J gene lost 4 bases, with 5 bases spanning the gap. This CDR3 has 12 amino acids.

V usage is TRBV19 and J usage is TRBJ2-7, with 9 bases aligning to TRBD1. Germline lookup yields CDR1 LNHDA and CDR2 SQIVND (reference sequence). With 6 bases clipped from V and 2 bases from J, the junction kept 14 bases outside the gene matches. The length of the CDR3 is 17 residues. The CDR3: CASSRGWGDRDAYEQYF. CDR3 nucleotides: TGTGCCAGTAGCCGGGGTTGGGGGGACAGGGACGCCTACGAGCAGTACTTC.

V is TRBV2 and J is TRBJ1-4; no clear D. From germline, CDR1 is SNHLY and CDR2 FYNNEI. V was trimmed by 10 bases and J by 2 bases, leaving 11 bases between them. The CDR3 has 13 residues. CDR3 sequence reads: CATRKQTNEKLFF. As DNA, the CDR3 is TGTGCCACACGGAAACAGACTAATGAAAAACTGTTTTTT.